Listed below are T cell receptor beta chains from one sample, sequenced in a study of T cell changes during pregnancy in multiple sclerosis. TCRdb keeps only in-frame clones here, not all; method: immunoSEQ multiplex PCR. The table shows approximately 85,000 clones, with approximately 94% occurring only once. The starting material was peripheral blood, obtained in the third trimester of pregnancy. These receptors were collected from a female donor with multiple sclerosis, enrolled in a pregnancy study. The CDR3 runs from the conserved cysteine through the conserved F or W. A D gene is named only where the DNA matches it firmly. Expanded clones get a size class; other rows say once, few or many, or leave the size out.

d_call clone_size j_call v_call cdr3_aa cdr3_nt
- - TRBJ1-3 TRBV4-1 CASSQPGQGNTIYF TGCGCCAGCAGCCAACCAGGGCAAGGAAACACCATATATTTT
- - TRBJ1-2 TRBV27 CASSPTVNYGYTF TGTGCCAGCAGCCCTACGGTTAACTATGGCTACACCTTC
- - TRBJ1-5 TRBV2 CASSADSVNQPQHF TGTGCCAGCAGTGCAGACAGCGTCAATCAGCCCCAGCATTTT
- - TRBJ1-2 TRBV23-1 CASNLADNGYTF TGCGCCAGCAATTTGGCAGATAATGGCTACACCTTC
- - TRBJ2-5 TRBV4-1 CASSDHGVETQYF TGCGCCAGCAGCGACCACGGGGTGGAGACCCAGTACTTC
TRBD2 once TRBJ2-1 TRBV4-2 CASSQELAGDEQFF TGTGCCAGCAGCCAAGAGCTAGCGGGGGATGAGCAGTTCTTC
TRBD1 - TRBJ1-2 TRBV5-1 CASSLESGGSYGYTF TGCGCCAGCAGCTTGGAGTCAGGGGGAAGCTATGGCTACACCTTC
- - TRBJ2-7 TRBV4-1 CASSQQKDAGISYEQYF TGCGCCAGCAGCCAACAAAAAGATGCGGGCATTAGCTACGAGCAGTACTTC
- - TRBJ1-2 TRBV15 CATSSRWGDYGYTF TGTGCCACCAGCAGCCGGTGGGGGGACTATGGCTACACCTTC
TRBD2 - TRBJ2-3 TRBV29-1 CSVDGLAGKESSTDTQYF TGCAGCGTTGACGGGCTAGCGGGGAAAGAATCTAGCACAGATACGCAGTATTTT
- - TRBJ2-5 TRBV19 CASSIRDSRGTQYF TGTGCCAGTAGTATTCGTGACTCTAGAGGGACCCAGTACTTC
- - TRBJ2-2 TRBV27 CAGGRPLAGELFF TGTGCCGGTGGCAGGCCTCTGGCCGGGGAGCTGTTTTTT
TRBD1 - TRBJ2-7 TRBV7-8 CASSQTGISYEQYF TGTGCCAGCAGCCAGACAGGGATTTCCTACGAGCAGTACTTC
- - TRBJ1-1 TRBV5-5 CASSWAFNTEAFF TGTGCCAGCAGCTGGGCATTTAACACTGAAGCTTTCTTT
- - TRBJ1-1 TRBV18 CASSPRQGYAEAFF TGTGCCAGCTCACCTCGTCAGGGGTACGCTGAAGCTTTCTTT
- - TRBJ1-4 TRBV7-9 CASSPKMGQGRFTNEKLFF TGTGCCAGCAGCCCGAAGATGGGGCAGGGGCGTTTCACTAATGAAAAACTGTTTTTT
- - TRBJ2-6 TRBV6-1 CASSVPPTGTGANVLTF TGTGCCAGCAGTGTACCACCGACAGGTACCGGGGCCAACGTCCTGACTTTC
- once TRBJ2-2 TRBV4-1 CASSQDGGRGTGELFF TGCGCCAGCAGCCAAGATGGGGGGAGAGGCACCGGGGAGCTGTTTTTT
- - TRBJ2-2 TRBV9 CASSPSTGELFF TGTGCCAGCAGCCCGAGCACCGGGGAGCTGTTTTTT
TRBD1 - TRBJ1-1 TRBV16 CASSLPDRPTEAFF TGTGCCAGCAGCCTCCCGGACAGGCCCACTGAAGCTTTCTTT
TRBD1 - TRBJ2-5 TRBV6-5 CASSSPTGKETQYF TGTGCCAGCAGTTCCCCGACAGGGAAAGAGACCCAGTACTTC
- - TRBJ1-1 TRBV27 CASSLLGGGTEAFF TGTGCCAGCAGTTTATTGGGGGGGGGCACTGAAGCTTTCTTT
- - TRBJ1-3 TRBV15 CATSRDAGRSGNTIYF TGTGCCACCAGCAGAGATGCCGGGAGGTCTGGAAACACCATATATTTT
- - TRBJ1-4 TRBV2 CASRPDLDSRLFF TGTGCCAGCAGGCCCGACCTTGACAGTCGTCTGTTTTTT
- - TRBJ1-1 TRBV7-6 CASSPPADTEAFF TGTGCCAGCAGCCCCCCTGCGGACACTGAAGCTTTCTTT
- - TRBJ2-7 TRBV12-5 CASGLDSYEQYF TGTGCTAGTGGTTTGGACAGCTACGAGCAGTACTTC
- - TRBJ2-3 TRBV2 CASRQDRKLTDTQYF TGTGCCAGCAGGCAGGACAGAAAACTCACAGATACGCAGTATTTT
- - TRBJ1-2 TRBV9 CASSAYRESLSMGGYTF TGTGCCAGCAGCGCCTACAGGGAAAGCCTTTCGATGGGTGGCTACACCTTC